Following are 24 T cell receptor beta chains from one sample sequenced in a study of CD8 T cells in ankylosing spondylitis. TCRdb independently ran MiXCR on the 5' RACE reads; one entry per CDR3 protein. The sample lists a few hundred thousand distinct CDR3 sequences, approximately 20% occurring once. Sequencing input: blood, either unsorted or a sorted T cell fraction (not recorded which). Receptors originate from a male donor with ankylosing spondylitis or in good health (not recorded which).

The J gene is TRBJ2-7, the V gene TRBV27, with a tentative D call TRBD1 (8 bases). The V gene lost 7 bases and the J gene lost 5 bases, with 15 bases spanning the gap. The CDR3 has 13 residues. Germline loops: CDR1 MNHEY, CDR2 SMNVEV (reference sequence). The CDR3 DNA is TGTGCCAGCACCGGACAGGGAGGGGACGAGCAGTACTTC. Protein sequence: CASTGQGGDEQYF.

This clonotype was observed at least ten times. This chain links TRBV29-1 with TRBJ1-1; 10 bases align to TRBD1. V lost 6 bases, J lost 1 base, and 8 bases stayed unmatched. CDR3 size: 15 residues. In germline, CDR1 is SQVTM, CDR2 ANQGSEA. CDR3 coding DNA: TGCAGCGTCGCCGGGACAGGGGAGTGGAACACTGAAGCTTTCTTT. Protein product: CSVAGTGEWNTEAFF.

This chain joins TRBV29-1 and TRBJ2-2, with 7 bases aligning to TRBD2. Unmatched junction bases numbered 7, after V lost 8 bases and J lost 4 bases. This CDR3 spans 13 amino acids. CDR1 SQVTM and CDR2 ANQGSEA come from the germline V gene. CDR3 residues: CSFLRGVTGELFF. As DNA, the CDR3 is TGCAGCTTCCTCCGGGGGGTCACCGGGGAGCTGTTTTTT.

The rearrangement joins TRBV7-8 to TRBJ1-1; the D is unclear. Trimming shortened V by 6 bases and J by 4 bases, and 18 bases separated the two germline ends. Germline CDR1 reads SGHVS; CDR2 reads FQNEAQ. The length of the CDR3 is 15 residues. The CDR3 DNA reads TGTGCCAGCAGGCAGCTTGAGGTGCAAGGCACTGAAGCTTTCTTT. Translation: CASRQLEVQGTEAFF.

The chain couples TRBV11-2 to TRBJ2-7; D is perhaps TRBD2 (6 bases). The germline V gene has CDR1 SGHAT and CDR2 FQNNGV. This CDR3 is built from 14 residues. Trimming removed 6 bases from V and 2 bases from J, with 14 bases in between. CDR3 nucleotides: TGTGCCAGCAGTTCCGGGACTTCCCCCTACGAGCAGTACTTC. It translates to CASSSGTSPYEQYF.

The rearrangement joins TRBV10-3 to TRBJ2-7; 9 bases agree with TRBD2. The CDR3 loop spans 18 amino acids. Trimming took 0 bases from V and 3 from J; bases not matched to a gene: 12. In germline, CDR1 is ENHRY, CDR2 SYGVKD. The CDR3 here is CAISESKEGGLASYEQYF. DNA of the CDR3: TGTGCCATCAGTGAGTCCAAGGAAGGCGGACTAGCGAGCTACGAGCAGTACTTC.

This clonotype has more than one count but fewer than ten. The chain has TRBV5-6 and TRBJ2-7, with TRBD2 matching over 8 bases. V was pared by 0 bases and J by 2 bases, with 7 bases of the junction left unmatched. CDR1 is SGHDT and CDR2 is YYEEEE in the germline V gene. The CDR3 is 16 amino acids. In DNA form, the CDR3 reads TGTGCCAGCAGCTTGGGAGGACTAGCTGCCGCCTACGAGCAGTACTTC. It codes for CASSLGGLAAAYEQYF.

For the CDR3, the DNA is TGTGCCAGCAGTAATCAGCCCCAGCATTTT. As protein: CASSNQPQHF. The V call is TRBV6-6, the J call TRBJ1-5; D gene unclear. The germline V gene has CDR1 MNHNY and CDR2 SVGAGI (reference sequence). The CDR3 runs to 10 residues. Trimming removed 5 bases from V and 4 bases from J, with 0 bases in between.

The sample holds a few counts of this clonotype. The rearrangement uses TRBV12-3 or TRBV12-4 and TRBJ2-5; D might be TRBD2 (6 bases). CDR3 length: 12 amino acids. Trimming pared 8 bases from V and 7 bases from J, leaving 14 bases between. CDR3 coding DNA: TGTGCCAGCTTAGGAGGGGACGGGACCCAGTACTTC. Residues: CASLGGDGTQYF.

The chain combines TRBV6-5 with TRBJ2-1; D tentatively fits TRBD1 or TRBD2 (5 bases each). The germline V gene encodes CDR1 MNHEY and CDR2 SVGAGI. The CDR3 is made up of 14 amino acids. Trimming stripped 1 base from V and 8 bases from J, with 12 bases between. In DNA form, the CDR3 reads TGTGCCAGCAGTTACTTCGAGGGGTCATATGAGCAGTTCTTC. Amino acids: CASSYFEGSYEQFF.

This clonotype turned up a few times. The chain employs TRBV7-9 and TRBJ1-1; D not certain. Germline values: CDR1 SEHNR, CDR2 FQNEAQ (reference sequence). The CDR3 runs 12 residues. V shed 0 bases and J shed 8 bases, with 7 bases lying between them. As DNA, the CDR3 is TGTGCCAGCAGCTTAGCCCTGACCGAAGCTTTCTTT. It translates to CASSLALTEAFF.

This clonotype was seen repeatedly, ten times or more. The rearrangement links TRBV7-2 to TRBJ2-3, with unresolved D. Trimming removed 0 bases at V and 0 bases at J, with 7 bases between. CDR1 SGHTA and CDR2 FQGNSA come from the germline V gene. This CDR3 is built from 15 residues. The CDR3 nucleotides read TGTGCCAGCAGCTTAGCCCCGGCTAGCACAGATACGCAGTATTTT. It codes for CASSLAPASTDTQYF. Supplemented by reference TRBV7-2 and TRBJ2-3, the full variable domain reads GAGVSQSPSNKVTEKGKDVELRCDPISGHTALYWYRQSLGQGLEFLIYFQGNSAPDKSGLPSDRFSAERTGGSVSTLTIQRTQQEDSAVYLCASSLAPASTDTQYFGPGTRLTVL.

This clonotype was seen a few times. This chain uses TRBV12-3 or TRBV12-4 with TRBJ2-5; D may correspond to TRBD1 or TRBD2 (5 bases each). V gave up 7 bases and J gave up 1 base, with 19 bases separating them. The CDR3 is 16 amino acids. DNA for the CDR3: TGTGCCAGCACTCCCCGGGGCTCATTACTCCAAGAGACCCAGTACTTC. It yields the protein CASTPRGSLLQETQYF.

This clonotype appeared a few times. This chain connects TRBV4-2 to TRBJ2-1; 11 bases are shared with TRBD2. Germline V gene data show CDR1 as LGHNA and CDR2 as YNFKEQ. CDR3 length: 20 residues. V was pared by 0 bases and J by 0 bases, with 10 bases of the junction left unmatched. This CDR3 reads CASSQEPGLAGLSSYNEQFF. DNA for the CDR3: TGTGCCAGCAGCCAAGAACCCGGACTAGCGGGCCTGAGCTCCTACAATGAGCAGTTCTTC.

V usage is TRBV4-1 and J usage is TRBJ1-4; 11 bases agree with TRBD1. The CDR3 has 14 residues. The germline V gene has CDR1 MGHRA and CDR2 YSYEKL. V gave up 4 bases and J gave up 9 bases; unmatched junction bases: 4. The CDR3 reads CASSLGQGAKKLFF. The CDR3 DNA follows: TGCGCCAGCAGCCTCGGACAGGGGGCTAAAAAACTGTTTTTT.

The V call is TRBV20-1, the J call TRBJ1-1, with a tentative D call TRBD1 (5 bases). The CDR3 runs 17 residues. With 0 bases removed from V and 2 bases from J, the gap between germline ends came to 19 bases. Germline V gene sequence: CDR1 DFQATT, CDR2 SNEGSKA (reference sequence). CDR3 region: CSARDQGKGRGNTEAFF. In nucleotides, the CDR3 is TGCAGTGCTAGAGATCAGGGTAAAGGGAGGGGAAACACTGAAGCTTTCTTT.

In its sample, this clonotype was seen many times. The genes are TRBV9 and TRBJ2-7; TRBD1 matches 10 bases. Germline V lookup: CDR1 SGDLS, CDR2 YYNGEE. The CDR3 loop spans 14 amino acids. V shed 4 bases and J 4 bases; nucleotides not matched to a gene: 5. The CDR3 protein is CASSRRTGGYEQYF. In DNA form, the CDR3 reads TGTGCCAGCAGCCGTCGGACAGGGGGATACGAGCAGTACTTC.

A word on this clonotype: A much larger clone sits a single nucleotide away, making a read error possible. The rearrangement links TRBV20-1 to TRBJ2-1, with 9 bases fitting TRBD2. The CDR3 spans 15 residues. The germline V gene has CDR1 DFQATT and CDR2 SNEGSKA (reference sequence). V dropped 2 bases and J dropped 9; count of bases not matched to a gene: 11. The CDR3 sequence: CSARHTGTSMGEQFF. Written as DNA, the CDR3 is TGCAGTGCTAGACATACCGGGACTAGCATGGGTGAGCAGTTCTTC.

This clonotype was counted at least ten times. The gene calls are TRBV5-1 and TRBJ2-1; 9 nucleotides agree with TRBD2. Germline CDR1 reads SGHRS; CDR2 reads YFSETQ. V trimming: 2 bases; J trimming: 0 bases; junction bases outside the gene matches: 6. The CDR3 runs 17 residues. The chain's CDR3 is CASSLNPSGNSYNEQFF. The CDR3 coding sequence is TGCGCCAGCAGCTTAAACCCTAGCGGGAACTCCTACAATGAGCAGTTCTTC.

This clonotype was recorded many times. The chain joins TRBV4-1 to TRBJ2-1; D uncertain. Germline V gene sequence: CDR1 MGHRA, CDR2 YSYEKL. The V and J ends lost 0 bases and 0 bases respectively, with 6 bases between them. The CDR3 sequence is 15 residues long. The CDR3 protein is CASSQDASSYNEQFF. DNA of the CDR3: TGCGCCAGCAGCCAAGATGCTAGCTCCTACAATGAGCAGTTCTTC.

The chain couples TRBV18 to TRBJ2-3; no reliable D call. V was trimmed by 0 bases and J by 2 bases, leaving 6 bases between them. The germline V gene encodes CDR1 KGHSH and CDR2 LQKENI. CDR3 length: 14 amino acids. CDR3 residues: CASSPPTDTDTQYF. The DNA of the CDR3 is TGTGCCAGCTCACCACCAACAGACACAGATACGCAGTATTTT. Supplemented by reference TRBV18 and TRBJ2-3, the full variable domain reads NAGVMQNPRHLVRRRGQEARLRCSPMKGHSHVYWYRQLPEEGLKFMVYLQKENIIDESGMPKERFSAEFPKEGPSILRIQQVVRGDSAAYFCASSPPTDTDTQYFGPGTRLTVL.

The J gene is TRBJ2-3, the V gene TRBV10-2, with 7 bases lining up with TRBD1. V shed 3 bases and J 4 bases; nucleotides not matched to a gene: 1. The V gene's germline CDR1 is WSHSY and CDR2 SAAADI. The CDR3 sequence is 13 residues long. The DNA of the CDR3 is TGCGCCAGCAGTGATCAGGGGGCAGATACGCAGTATTTT. It translates to CASSDQGADTQYF.

This clonotype turned up a few times. The J gene is TRBJ2-7, the V gene TRBV4-1; 8 bases align to TRBD1. CDR3 size: 14 residues. Germline assignment: CDR1 MGHRA and CDR2 YSYEKL. Trimming removed 3 bases from V and 5 bases from J; junction bases left unmatched: 6. The CDR3 nucleotides are TGCGCCAGCAGCCAGGACAGGGAACTGGACGAGCAGTACTTC. This encodes CASSQDRELDEQYF.

In this sample, this clonotype turned up a few times. The chain joins TRBV5-1 to TRBJ1-1; weak D call: TRBD1 (6 bases). The germline V and J ends were trimmed by 0 bases and 1 base, with 7 bases remaining between them. This CDR3 region has 14 residues. The V gene's germline CDR1 is SGHRS and CDR2 YFSETQ. CDR3 amino acids: CASSLETGNTEAFF. The CDR3 DNA follows: TGCGCCAGCAGCTTGGAGACAGGGAACACTGAAGCTTTCTTT.